Sequencing of this TCR beta chain was carried out in a study of immune cell composition in non-small cell lung cancer. This table comes from immunoSEQ multiplex PCR, and its TCRdb copy is limited to in-frame clones, with some not included. This table has about 13,000 clones, about 70% appearing once. The V gene lost 0 bases and the J gene lost 8 bases, with 11 bases spanning the gap. The CDR3 loop spans 14 amino acids. CDR1 is LGHNA and CDR2 is YSLEER in the germline V gene. This chain links TRBV4-3 with TRBJ2-1, with D possibly TRBD1 on 5 matching bases. The clonotype comes from a human donor with non-small cell lung cancer. Source material: lung tumor tissue. In DNA form, the CDR3 reads TGCGCCAGCAGCCAAGAGGCAGGGCCGGATGAGCAGTTCTTC. It is translated as CASSQEAGPDEQFF.